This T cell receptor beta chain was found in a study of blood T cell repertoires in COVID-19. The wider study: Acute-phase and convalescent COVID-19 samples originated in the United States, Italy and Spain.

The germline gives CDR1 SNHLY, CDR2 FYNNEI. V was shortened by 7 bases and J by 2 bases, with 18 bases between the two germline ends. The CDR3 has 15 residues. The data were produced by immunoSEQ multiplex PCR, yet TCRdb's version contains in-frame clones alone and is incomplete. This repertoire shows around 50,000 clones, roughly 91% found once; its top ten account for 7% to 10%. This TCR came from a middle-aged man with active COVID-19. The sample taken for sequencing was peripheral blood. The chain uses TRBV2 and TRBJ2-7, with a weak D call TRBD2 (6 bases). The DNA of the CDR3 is TGTGCCAGCACGATCGGGGGAACGGACCCCTACGAGCAGTACTTC. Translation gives CASTIGGTDPYEQYF.